These 5 T cell receptor beta chains came from one sample sequenced in a study of cytomegalovirus exposure and HLA in healthy donors. PCR was performed using 60 Vbeta and 13 Jbeta primers. Sequencing was performed with immunoSEQ multiplex PCR; in TCRdb, only in-frame clones are kept and a portion is missing. Here the sample spans some 140,000 clones, about three quarters being singletons. Sequencing was performed on PBMCs. The receptor source for this set is a male donor in good health and CMV-seropositive.

The chain recombines TRBV18 with TRBJ1-4; 7 bases align to TRBD1. The V gene's germline CDR1 is KGHSH and CDR2 LQKENI. The CDR3 spans 15 residues. V lost 5 bases to trimming and J lost 5 bases; unmatched junction nucleotides: 8. CDR3 sequence (DNA): TGTGCCAGCTCAATTCCGGGACAGCAGAATGAAAAACTGTTTTTT. Translation: CASSIPGQQNEKLFF.

The gene calls are TRBV4-1 and TRBJ1-5; TRBD1 might be the D (6 bases). Trimming took off 2 bases at V and 2 bases at J, with 10 bases between the two ends. This CDR3 contains 15 residues. Germline CDR1 MGHRA, CDR2 YSYEKL. In nucleotides, the CDR3 is TGCGCCAGCAGCCAATTGTGGACAGGCAATCAGCCCCAGCATTTT. Translation: CASSQLWTGNQPQHF.

Concerning this clone: One end of the junction is discordant with germline, which a read error may explain. V is TRBV7-7 and J is TRBJ2-5; TRBD2 aligns across 7 bases. From germline, CDR1 is SSHAT and CDR2 FNYEAQ (reference sequence). The CDR3 is 17 amino acids. The CDR3 loop is CASSLEAGNAFGETQYF. The CDR3, as DNA: TGTGCTAGCAGCTTAGAAGCGGGAAACGCCTTCGGGGAGACCCAGTACTTC.

This clone was detected only once. The V and J genes are TRBV15 and TRBJ2-1; no definite D call. CDR1 is LNHNV, CDR2 YYDKDF, per germline (reference sequence). The CDR3 has 16 residues. Trimming took off 5 bases at V and 5 bases at J, with 19 bases between the two ends. The CDR3 reads CATSGQVVVSNNEQFF. CDR3 in DNA: TGTGCCACCAGCGGTCAAGTGGTAGTGTCAAACAATGAGCAGTTCTTC.

This sequence joins TRBV19 and TRBJ2-7; D may be TRBD1 (6 bases). The V and J ends lost 3 bases and 4 bases respectively, with 10 bases between them. The length of the CDR3 is 13 residues. From germline, CDR1 is LNHDA and CDR2 SQIVND (reference sequence). The CDR3 here is CASSISRGYEQYF. CDR3 sequence (DNA): TGTGCCAGTAGTATCTCCAGGGGTTACGAGCAGTACTTC.